The 27 T cell receptor beta chains presented below share a single source sample, sequenced in a study of T cells in Graves' hyperthyroidism and ophthalmopathy. Amplified TCR beta CDR3 regions came from RNA transcripts. Initially, a first-round RT-PCR of the TCR CDR3 employed the HTBI primer set. TCRdb analysed the multiplex PCR reads with MiXCR anew, one entry per CDR3 protein. This table holds about 420,000 distinct CDR3 sequences, roughly 13% found once. The sequenced sample consisted of blood. These receptors all come from a woman aged 18-29 years with Graves' hyperthyroidism.

This clonotype was recorded only once. The chain joins TRBV20-1 to TRBJ2-5, with 11 bases lining up with TRBD2. Germline V gives CDR1 DFQATT, CDR2 SNEGSKA (reference sequence). The CDR3 has 16 amino acids. V lost 3 bases and J lost 5; bases outside the gene matches: 11. CDR3 sequence reads: CSASDCSGRAWETQYF. The CDR3 coding sequence is TGCAGTGCTAGTGATTGTAGCGGGAGGGCCTGGGAGACCCAGTACTTC.

This clonotype has ten or more counts. V and J are TRBV5-1 and TRBJ1-2; D gene ambiguous. Germline V lookup: CDR1 SGHRS, CDR2 YFSETQ. The length of the CDR3 is 13 residues. V was shortened by 5 bases and J by 3 bases, with 11 bases between the two germline ends. In DNA, the CDR3 is TGCGCCAGCAGTCCGGGGTGGGACTATGGCTACACCTTC. Amino acids: CASSPGWDYGYTF.

This clonotype was seen repeatedly, ten times or more. The CDR3 nucleotides are TGTGCCAGCAGCGTACAGGGGGGGGGAACTGAAGCTTTCTTT. Translating it yields CASSVQGGGTEAFF. V gene TRBV7-2 combines with J gene TRBJ1-1, with 8 bases matching TRBD1. J gave up 5 bases and V 5 bases, and 7 bases lay outside the gene matches. CDR3 length equals 14 residues. Germline V CDR1 and CDR2: SGHTA, FQGNSA.

This clonotype was counted between two and nine times. The CDR3 reads CASSSGGAGAYEQYF. The CDR3 DNA reads TGTGCCAGCAGTTCAGGGGGCGCCGGGGCCTACGAGCAGTACTTC. This chain connects TRBV28 to TRBJ2-7; 8 positions agree with TRBD1. The CDR3 runs to 15 residues. The germline gives CDR1 MDHEN, CDR2 SYDVKM. V shed 4 bases, J shed 2 bases, and the junction held 7 bases outside the gene matches.

With respect to this clonotype: Since a much larger clone is just one base distant, this may be a read error. Given the absence of the conserved phenylalanine or tryptophan at the CDR3 end, a read error is likely. The chain employs TRBV6-2 or TRBV6-3 and TRBJ2-2, with 8 bases that match TRBD2. The CDR3 consists of 13 residues. V trimming: 10 bases; J trimming: 7 bases; junction bases outside the gene matches: 8. CDR1 and CDR2 (germline): MNHEY, SVGEGT. CDR3 DNA: TGTGCCATAGGGACGGGAGGGATCGGGGAGCTGTTTTCT. Translation gives CAIGTGGIGELFS.

Concerning this clonotype itself: A much larger clone sits a single nucleotide away, making a read error possible. In nucleotides, the CDR3 is TGTGCCAGCAGCGTAGGGATGAGCTCCTACAATGAGCAGTTCTTC. Protein sequence: CASSVGMSSYNEQFF. The chain is built from TRBV9 and TRBJ2-1; D is unclear. V lost 0 bases and J 0 bases, leaving 7 bases between the germline ends. This CDR3 is built from 15 residues. The germline CDR1 and CDR2 sequences are SGDLS and YYNGEE. Using reference TRBV9 and TRBJ2-1 for the parts outside the CDR3, the full variable domain is DSGVTQTPKHLITATGQRVTLRCSPRSGDLSVYWYQQSLDQGLQFLIQYYNGEERAKGNILERFSAQQFPDLHSELNLSSLELGDSALYFCASSVGMSSYNEQFFGPGTRLTVL.

About this clonotype itself: A read error may account for a junction end that differs from germline. The chain is built from TRBV7-8 and TRBJ1-1, with a weak D call TRBD1 (5 bases). Germline V gives CDR1 SGHVS, CDR2 FQNEAQ. This CDR3 region has 13 residues. CDR3 residues: CASGLDSNTEAFF. CDR3 nucleotide sequence: TGTGCCAGCGGCTTAGACAGTAACACTGAAGCTTTCTTT.

This clonotype has at least ten counts. The chain is built from TRBV3-1 and TRBJ2-2, with TRBD2 matching 7 bases. This CDR3 contains 15 residues. Germline V lookup: CDR1 LGHDT, CDR2 YNNKEL (reference sequence). V lost 3 bases to trimming and J lost 0 bases; unmatched junction nucleotides: 1. The CDR3 coding sequence is TGTGCCAGCAGCCAGGGGGGGTCGAACACCGGGGAGCTGTTTTTT. Residues: CASSQGGSNTGELFF.

This clonotype has more than one count but fewer than ten. The chain carries TRBV3-1 and TRBJ2-7, with D hard to call. The CDR3 loop spans 18 amino acids. V gave up 0 bases and J gave up 6 bases, with 24 bases separating them. The germline CDR1 and CDR2 sequences are LGHDT and YNNKEL (reference sequence). The CDR3 spells CASSQEIPRTSLLSEQYF. The DNA for the CDR3 is TGTGCCAGCAGCCAAGAGATCCCTAGGACCTCTCTTCTTTCCGAGCAGTACTTC.

This clonotype was seen at least ten times. The rearrangement joins TRBV27 to TRBJ2-1; D uncertain. Germline values: CDR1 MNHEY, CDR2 SMNVEV (reference sequence). This CDR3 spans 14 amino acids. Trimming shortened V by 1 base and J by 5 bases, and 9 bases separated the two germline ends. CDR3 sequence: CASSLFGSHNEQFF. The CDR3 region has the DNA TGTGCCAGCAGTTTATTTGGATCTCACAATGAGCAGTTCTTC.

This clonotype was detected ten times or more. The CDR3 here is CSAKAGLSTDTQYF. The CDR3 bases are TGCAGTGCTAAAGCAGGACTGAGCACAGATACGCAGTATTTT. The chain joins TRBV20-1 to TRBJ2-3; weak D call: TRBD2 (5 bases). Looked up from germline, CDR1 is DFQATT and CDR2 is SNEGSKA (reference sequence). V lost 4 bases and J lost 0, with 11 bases in between. This CDR3 has 14 amino acids.

This clonotype was observed many times. The chain is built from TRBV27 and TRBJ1-5, with D perhaps TRBD1 (5 bases). The V gene's germline CDR1 is MNHEY and CDR2 SMNVEV (reference sequence). V shed 5 bases and J shed 0 bases, with 17 bases lying between them. The CDR3 covers 17 residues. The CDR3 sequence: CASSPDIGRVSNQPQHF. The CDR3 region has the DNA TGTGCCAGCAGTCCCGATATAGGCAGGGTTAGCAATCAGCCCCAGCATTTT.

The chain uses TRBV7-2 and TRBJ2-3; D may be TRBD1 or TRBD2 (5 bases each). V lost 2 bases, J lost 7 bases, and 16 bases lay in between. The CDR3 runs 15 residues. Germline V CDR1 and CDR2: SGHTA, FQGNSA. The CDR3 here is CASSLTALGGNTQYF. The CDR3 bases are TGTGCCAGCAGCTTAACGGCGCTTGGGGGAAATACGCAGTATTTT.

This clonotype was observed at least ten times. V gene TRBV12-3 or TRBV12-4 combines with J gene TRBJ2-1, with TRBD2 identical over 7 bases. The junction had 13 bases not matched to a gene; V was cut back by 4 bases and J by 10 bases. CDR3 length: 15 residues. The CDR3 loop reads CASSSSGTPLREQFF. CDR3 in DNA: TGTGCCAGCAGTTCCAGCGGGACTCCTCTTCGGGAGCAGTTCTTC.

The V gene is TRBV2, the J gene TRBJ2-1, with 16 bases aligning to TRBD2. With V trimmed by 7 bases and J by 0 bases, 9 bases remained unmatched. This CDR3 region has 19 residues. Germline V lookup: CDR1 SNHLY, CDR2 FYNNEI. This chain's CDR3 is CASNVEGLAGGGSYNEQFF. DNA of the CDR3: TGTGCCAGCAACGTGGAGGGACTAGCGGGAGGGGGCTCCTACAATGAGCAGTTCTTC.

This CDR3 reads CASSEADPRDYGYTF. For the CDR3, the DNA is TGTGCCAGCAGTGAAGCGGACCCAAGGGACTATGGCTACACCTTC. This chain links TRBV2 with TRBJ1-2; D remains unclear. The CDR3 has 15 residues. Germline CDR1 reads SNHLY; CDR2 reads FYNNEI. V lost 0 bases and J lost 3, with 11 bases in between.

This clonotype was picked up many times. The V call is TRBV29-1, the J call TRBJ2-5; possible D gene TRBD1, 7 bases. The CDR3 loop spans 14 amino acids. The ends were cut back, 4 bases at V and 2 bases at J, with 14 bases in the middle. Germline CDR1 and CDR2: SQVTM and ANQGSEA. CDR3 amino acids: CSVVGQGGQETQYF. As DNA, the CDR3 is TGCAGCGTTGTAGGGCAGGGGGGACAAGAGACCCAGTACTTC. Supplemented by reference TRBV29-1 and TRBJ2-5, the full variable domain reads SAVISQKPSRDICQRGTSLTIQCQVDSQVTMMFWYRQQPGQSLTLIATANQGSEATYESGFVIDKFPISRPNLTFSTLTVSNMSPEDSSIYLCSVVGQGGQETQYFGPGTRLLVL.

This clonotype was observed at least ten times. J is TRBJ1-2 and V is TRBV6-1; 7 bases agree with TRBD1. CDR1 and CDR2 (germline): MNHNS, SASEGT. The ends lost 2 bases at V and 3 bases at J; junction bases unmatched: 18. The length of the CDR3 is 19 residues. CDR3 coding DNA: TGTGCCAGCAGTGAACGGGATAGAAGACCGGGACAGCGAGACTATGGCTACACCTTC. The encoded protein is CASSERDRRPGQRDYGYTF.

The chain couples TRBV6-1 to TRBJ2-2; TRBD1 aligns across 9 bases. The germline V gene encodes CDR1 MNHNS and CDR2 SASEGT. The CDR3 has 19 amino acids. J lost 5 bases, V lost 7 bases, and 20 bases had no gene match. CDR3 coding DNA: TGTGCCAGCACCCAAAGGGGACAGGGAAATAGTTTTCGGACCGGGGAGCTGTTTTTT. As protein: CASTQRGQGNSFRTGELFF.

This clonotype came up many times. The rearrangement links TRBV3-1 to TRBJ2-7; D tentatively fits TRBD1 or TRBD2 (5 bases each). Germline CDR1 and CDR2: LGHDT and YNNKEL (reference sequence). This CDR3 has 15 amino acids. V shed 0 bases and J shed 2 bases, with 11 bases lying between them. The CDR3 protein is CASSQDASRAYEQYF. The CDR3 bases are TGTGCCAGCAGCCAAGATGCTAGCAGGGCCTACGAGCAGTACTTC.

V gene TRBV20-1 combines with J gene TRBJ1-3; D ambiguous. Trimming left V 2 bases short and J 0 bases short, with 5 bases between. CDR1 is DFQATT, CDR2 SNEGSKA, per germline (reference sequence). The CDR3 is 13 amino acids. The CDR3 loop reads CSARPYSGNTIYF. The CDR3 DNA reads TGCAGTGCTAGACCGTACTCTGGAAACACCATATATTTT.

This clonotype was counted only a few times. This chain joins TRBV30 and TRBJ1-5; D is uncertain. Trimming took off 0 bases at V and 4 bases at J, with 10 bases between the two ends. The germline CDR1 and CDR2 sequences are GTSNPN and SVGIG (reference sequence). This CDR3 spans 14 amino acids. The chain's CDR3 is CAWSVASGNQPQHF. CDR3 sequence (DNA): TGTGCCTGGAGTGTAGCGTCAGGAAATCAGCCCCAGCATTTT.

The rearrangement links TRBV11-1 to TRBJ2-7, with D perhaps TRBD1 or TRBD2 (6 bases each). V was cut by 2 bases and J by 3 bases, with 20 bases left in between. CDR3 size: 17 residues. Looked up from germline, CDR1 is SGHAT and CDR2 is FQDESV (reference sequence). The CDR3 reads CASSLTSGAGKGYEQYF. The CDR3 region has the DNA TGTGCCAGCAGCTTAACCTCAGGGGCGGGGAAAGGCTACGAGCAGTACTTC.

V and J are TRBV7-8 and TRBJ2-6; no definite D call. The germline CDR1 and CDR2 sequences are SGHVS and FQNEAQ. The ends were cut back, 0 bases at V and 0 bases at J, with 3 bases in the middle. There are 15 residues in the CDR3. CDR3 region: CASSLAPSGANVLTF. CDR3 in DNA: TGTGCCAGCAGCTTAGCACCCTCTGGGGCCAACGTCCTGACTTTC.

This clonotype was seen only a few times. The chain combines TRBV2 with TRBJ2-7; 8 positions match TRBD2. The length of the CDR3 is 13 residues. The germline V gene encodes CDR1 SNHLY and CDR2 FYNNEI. The V gene end was trimmed by 6 bases and the J gene end by 4 bases; junction bases not matched to a gene: 5. Written as DNA, the CDR3 is TGTGCCAGCAGCAGCGGGAGTGGTTACGAGCAGTACTTC. Translation gives CASSSGSGYEQYF.

This clonotype was counted many times. The rearrangement joins TRBV11-2 to TRBJ2-3; TRBD2 matches 12 bases. Per germline, CDR1 SGHAT and CDR2 FQNNGV. The CDR3 is made up of 18 amino acids. After removal of 5 bases from V and 0 bases from J, the junction contained 9 bases not matched to a gene. CDR3 DNA: TGTGCCAGCAGCCCTATTAGGACTAGCGGGATTAGCACAGATACGCAGTATTTT. Translated: CASSPIRTSGISTDTQYF. Drawing the rest from reference TRBV11-2 and TRBJ2-3, the complete variable domain is EAGVAQSPRYKIIEKRQSVAFWCNPISGHATLYWYQQILGQGPKLLIQFQNNGVVDDSQLPKDRFSAERLKGVDSTLKIQPAKLEDSAVYLCASSPIRTSGISTDTQYFGPGTRLTVL.

This clonotype was seen many times. The gene calls are TRBV30 and TRBJ2-1; D gene unclear. The germline gives CDR1 GTSNPN, CDR2 SVGIG (reference sequence). CDR3 length: 14 residues. V lost 0 bases to trimming and J lost 8 bases, with 14 bases between them. DNA for the CDR3: TGTGCCTGGAGTGTACTTGGGGTGGTGGATGAGCAGTTCTTC. Translated: CAWSVLGVVDEQFF.